A selection of T cell receptor beta chains follows, all from one sample in a study of blood T cell repertoires in COVID-19. Repertoires were generated with immunoSEQ multiplex PCR, while TCRdb's copy carries only in-frame clones and drops some. The table has about 140,000 clones, around 89% seen once. The specimen sequenced was peripheral blood. The receptors here all came from a man in his sixties with active or convalescent COVID-19. CDR3s include the opening cysteine and the closing phenylalanine or tryptophan. D genes are given only for firm matches. Clone size is not always given. Where it is, it says once, few, many or a class for expanded clones.

TRBV6-1	NA	NA	TRBJ2-1	16	TGTGCCAGCAGTGAAGGGCACAGTAACTCCTACAATGAGCAGTTCTTC	CASSEGHSNSYNEQFF
TRBV2	TRBD1	NA	TRBJ1-4	18	TGTGCCAGCAGTGAAGGGCTCGGGCAGGGGGACCATAGTGAAAAACTGTTTTTT	CASSEGLGQGDHSEKLFF
TRBV21-1	NA	NA	TRBJ2-2	18	TGTGCCAGCAGCAAGGGGATAGAGAGGACAGGGGATTCCGGGGAGCTGTTTTTT	CASSKGIERTGDSGELFF
TRBV6-5	NA	NA	TRBJ2-5	12	TGTGCCAGCAAATCTACCCGGGAGACCCAGTACTTC	CASKSTRETQYF
TRBV28	NA	NA	TRBJ1-2	13	TGTGCCAGCAGTTTATTCGGGACTGATGGCTACACCTTC	CASSLFGTDGYTF
TRBV2	TRBD1	NA	TRBJ2-7	14	TGTGCCAGCAGTCCGGGACAGCTCTCCTACGAGCAGTACTTC	CASSPGQLSYEQYF
TRBV27	TRBD1	NA	TRBJ2-3	15	TGTGCCAGCAGTTTTCGGACAGGGAGCACAGATACGCAGTATTTT	CASSFRTGSTDTQYF
TRBV28	NA	NA	TRBJ1-3	16	TGTGCCAGCAGTACACCGTACCGGGGGGGAGGAAACACCATATATTTT	CASSTPYRGGGNTIYF
TRBV5-1	TRBD1	NA	TRBJ1-6	15	TGCGCCAGCAGCTTCCAGGGGGACTGGAATTCACCCCTCCACTTT	CASSFQGDWNSPLHF
TRBV9	NA	NA	TRBJ1-4	15	TGTGCCAGCAGCCCTCGACCGAGCGCTGGTGAAAAACTGTTTTTT	CASSPRPSAGEKLFF
TRBV19	NA	NA	TRBJ1-1	15	TGTGCCAGTAGTATAGGGGGTAGAGGGTACACTGAAGCTTTCTTT	CASSIGGRGYTEAFF
TRBV12-3/TRBV12-4	NA	NA	TRBJ2-5	12	TGTGCCAGCAGTCCTCAGGGTTCAGTTCCGTACTTC	CASSPQGSVPYF
TRBV3-1/TRBV3-2	TRBD2	NA	TRBJ2-7	14	TGTGCCAGCAGCCTTAGCGGGGGCCTCTACGAGCAGTACTTC	CASSLSGGLYEQYF
TRBV7-7	TRBD1	NA	TRBJ1-4	13	TGTGCTAGCAGCTCGGACAGGTCGGGAAAACTGTTTTTT	CASSSDRSGKLFF
TRBV5-5	TRBD1	NA	TRBJ1-5	16	TGTGCCAGCAGCTTACCCGGGACAGGGGGTAATCAGCCCCAGCATTTT	CASSLPGTGGNQPQHF
TRBV27	NA	NA	TRBJ1-2	13	TGTGCCAGCAGTTGGGGGGGCGCCGGTGGCTACACCTTC	CASSWGGAGGYTF
TRBV5-4	NA	NA	TRBJ2-5	15	TGTGCCAGCAGCGGGTCCTTGACTAAATGGGAGACCCAGTACTTC	CASSGSLTKWETQYF
TRBV2	TRBD1	NA	TRBJ1-6	16	TGTGCCAGCATCGTGGATCACGGGACAGGGAATTCACCCCTCCACTTT	CASIVDHGTGNSPLHF
TRBV28	NA	NA	TRBJ1-4	17	TGTGCCAGCTGTCATCAGTCCGGGCAGGACTCTAATGAAAAACTGTTTTTT	CASCHQSGQDSNEKLFF
TRBV7-9	TRBD2	NA	TRBJ2-1	16	TGTGCCAGCAGTCCTAGCGGGGGGACCTCCTACAATGAGCAGTTCTTC	CASSPSGGTSYNEQFF
TRBV28	NA	NA	TRBJ1-5	17	TGTGCCAGCAGCGTCCCCATGCGGGGGGCTAGCAATCAGCCCCAGCATTTT	CASSVPMRGASNQPQHF
TRBV2	NA	few	TRBJ2-5	15	TGTGCCAGCAATAGACTCGCGGGGGCGGGGGAGACCCAGTACTTC	CASNRLAGAGETQYF
TRBV12-5	TRBD2	NA	TRBJ2-3	16	TGTGCTAGTGGTTTAGGTCTAGCGGGGGTCACAGATACGCAGTATTTT	CASGLGLAGVTDTQYF
TRBV28	NA	NA	TRBJ1-2	13	TGTGCCAGCAGTTTGCAGGGAGGCTATGGCTACACCTTC	CASSLQGGYGYTF
TRBV6-5	NA	NA	TRBJ2-6	13	TGTGCCAGCAGTCAGGACACCGCCAACGTCCTGACTTTC	CASSQDTANVLTF
TRBV5-6	TRBD2	NA	TRBJ2-1	17	TGTGCCAGCAGCTTAGATTGGGGGGGTAGCTCCTACAATGAGCAGTTCTTC	CASSLDWGGSSYNEQFF
TRBV10-3	TRBD1	NA	TRBJ2-1	16	TGTGCCATCAGTGAGGTGACAGGGAACTCCTACAATGAGCAGTTCTTC	CAISEVTGNSYNEQFF
TRBV2	NA	NA	TRBJ1-1	12	TGTGCCAGCTGCAGGGTGGACACTGAAGCTTTCTTT	CASCRVDTEAFF
TRBV24-1	NA	NA	TRBJ1-2	15	TGTGCCACCAGTGATCCCCTTTGGGGCGGAGGGGGCTACACCTTC	CATSDPLWGGGGYTF
TRBV29-1	TRBD2	NA	TRBJ2-1	15	TGCAGCGTTCCTAGTACTAGCGGGAGCGTCCGTGAGCAGTTCTTC	CSVPSTSGSVREQFF
TRBV27	TRBD1	NA	TRBJ1-2	14	TGTGCCAGCACCCAGACAGGGGCGATGGGGGGCTACACCTTC	CASTQTGAMGGYTF
TRBV6-5	TRBD1	NA	TRBJ2-1	14	TGTGCCAGCAGTACAAGGGACAGCGGCAATGAGCAGTTCTTC	CASSTRDSGNEQFF
TRBV28	NA	NA	TRBJ1-3	14	TGTGCCAGCAGTTTAGCGGGTTCTGGAAACACCATATATTTT	CASSLAGSGNTIYF
TRBV18	NA	few	TRBJ1-1	14	TGTGCCAGCTCACCCTCGTACGGGGACACTGAAGCTTTCTTT	CASSPSYGDTEAFF
TRBV7-2	NA	NA	TRBJ1-1	14	TGTGCCAGCAGCTTAGCCCGGGACATCATTGAAGCTTTCTTT	CASSLARDIIEAFF
TRBV27	TRBD2	once	TRBJ2-5	16	TGTGCCAGCAGTTTTTCTGGCGGGGGGGCACAAGAGACCCAGTACTTC	CASSFSGGGAQETQYF
TRBV7-9	NA	NA	TRBJ2-4	17	TGTGCCAGCAGCTTATCCCCACCATATGCCCGCAGGAACATTCAGTACTTC	CASSLSPPYARRNIQYF
TRBV7-9	NA	NA	TRBJ1-5	12	TGTGCCAGCAGCCGGGGAACTCAGCCCCAGCATTTT	CASSRGTQPQHF